This T cell receptor beta chain was recovered during a study of blood T cell repertoires in COVID-19. Some clones are missing from TCRdb's copy, which holds only in-frame ones; the method was immunoSEQ multiplex PCR. Altogether approximately 60,000 clones are present, 65% to 85% being singletons, with the ten largest covering under 8%. The germline CDR1 and CDR2 sequences are MGHRA and YSYEKL. The length of the CDR3 is 15 residues. Trimming removed 0 bases from V and 3 bases from J, with 12 bases in between. The chain is built from TRBV4-1 and TRBJ2-7; perhaps TRBD1 as D (6 bases). The TCR comes from a human donor in a cohort sampled during active COVID-19. Material for sequencing was peripheral blood. The CDR3 is CASSQERQVVYEQYF. The CDR3 coding sequence is TGCGCCAGCAGCCAAGAACGACAGGTAGTCTACGAGCAGTACTTC.